These 5 T cell receptor beta chains were all obtained from the same sample, sequenced in a study of CD8 T cells in ankylosing spondylitis. General study findings and limits: A motif of roughly 8 highly homologous TCR beta variants was seen as apparently characteristic of ankylosing spondylitis blood.

From the 5' RACE reads, TCRdb called clonotypes with MiXCR, one entry per CDR3 protein. The sample includes over 400,000 distinct CDR3 sequences, 20% to 30% of them seen just once. For these TCRs, the target antigens are not known. Sequenced sample: blood, either unsorted or a sorted T cell fraction (not recorded which). Receptor source: a male donor with ankylosing spondylitis.

This clonotype was seen a handful of times. The chain is built from TRBV20-1 and TRBJ2-3; D ambiguous. Germline V gives CDR1 DFQATT, CDR2 SNEGSKA (reference sequence). CDR3 size: 14 residues. V gave up 0 bases and J gave up 5 bases, with 12 bases separating them. The CDR3, as DNA: TGCAGTGCTAGAGATTTCCTCAGTGGAGATACGCAGTATTTT. It yields the protein CSARDFLSGDTQYF.

This clonotype was counted ten times or more. The rearrangement uses TRBV12-3 or TRBV12-4 and TRBJ2-5, with TRBD1 matching over 8 bases. The trim removed 6 bases at V and 1 base at J, leaving 1 base unmatched. The CDR3 is 13 amino acids. CDR3 DNA sequence: TGTGCCAGCAGAGGACAGGGCCAAGAGACCCAGTACTTC. This codes for CASRGQGQETQYF.

The V call is TRBV2, the J call TRBJ2-3; D gene ambiguous. The CDR3 extends over 15 amino acids. Trimming cost V 7 bases and J 1 base, with 15 bases left between them. Looked up from germline, CDR1 is SNHLY and CDR2 is FYNNEI. CDR3 sequence reads: CASKATSAGTDTQYF. The CDR3 coding sequence is TGTGCCAGCAAAGCGACATCCGCGGGCACAGATACGCAGTATTTT.

The chain uses TRBV7-2 and TRBJ2-3; the match to TRBD2 covers 11 bases. This CDR3 region has 16 residues. Germline trimming cut 5 bases from V and 4 bases from J; bases unmatched to any gene: 8. Germline V lookup: CDR1 SGHTA, CDR2 FQGNSA. The CDR3 reads CASSPALAGDSDTQYF. The CDR3 region has the DNA TGTGCCAGCAGCCCCGCACTAGCGGGAGATTCAGATACGCAGTATTTT.

In its sample, this clonotype was seen many times. The CDR3 reads CASSPPPYNEQFF. The CDR3 DNA is TGTGCCAGCAGCCCCCCCCCATACAATGAGCAGTTCTTC. V gene TRBV7-9 combines with J gene TRBJ2-1; no firm D call. The V gene's germline CDR1 is SEHNR and CDR2 FQNEAQ (reference sequence). V was cut by 5 bases and J by 4 bases, with 9 bases left in between. CDR3 size: 13 residues.